This T cell receptor (beta chain) was sequenced in a study of spatial heterogeneity in lung cancer. The CDR3 runs to 12 residues. Trimming shortened V by 2 bases and J by 5 bases, and 6 bases separated the two germline ends. CDR1 and CDR2 (germline): MDHEN, SYDVKM. Specified time point: sample taken at primary tumor resection. Sequencing covered unsorted whole RNA taken from tumor, nontumor lung or frozen PBMC. TCRdb re-called the 5' RACE reads with MiXCR, one entry per CDR3 protein. The data contain some 78,000 distinct CDR3 sequences, 8% of them seen just once; the ten biggest clones take up roughly 7.1%.

This rearrangement joins TRBV28 to TRBJ1-1; D uncertain. The sequenced sample was PBMCs, obtained at surgery. This TCR was recovered from a male donor with early-stage non-small cell lung cancer. The CDR3 loop reads CASSLRKTEAFF. The CDR3 DNA reads as TGTGCCAGCAGTTTAAGAAAGACTGAAGCTTTCTTT.